This TCR beta chain was identified during a study of quantifying T cell responses using KT2 cells. Whole-study context: RNA was reverse transcribed with TCR alpha and beta constant-region primers. Estimated efficiency of the T4 ligation step was above 8.5% under optimum conditions. The second PCR was a qPCR stopped at a predetermined fluorescence threshold. Study results and limitations: KT2 sequence counts showed saturation when very many KT2 cells were spiked in.

The table lists this clonotype with a few counts. Its target is unknown. The germline V gene has CDR1 SNHLY and CDR2 FYNNEI. This CDR3 has 15 residues. V was clipped by 6 bases and J by 2 bases; unmatched bases: 6. The sample is PBMC spiked with counted cells of clone KT2. The cDNA 3' end received a ligated oligonucleotide with a UMI. First-round PCR used four to five cycles and beta primers RC1.1 and RC1.2 covering TRBC1 and TRBC2. Each CDR3 protein gets one entry after TCRdb re-called the UMI-ligation and nested PCR reads with MiXCR. Counted here are 40,000 to 50,000 distinct CDR3 sequences, about a sixth occurring once; the ten biggest clones make up around two fifths.

The receptor comes from a human donor. This chain uses TRBV2 with TRBJ2-2; TRBD1 aligns across 7 bases. Input material: PBMCs spiked with cells of the T cell clone KT2. The chain's CDR3 is CASRDRIRNTGELFF. DNA of the CDR3: TGTGCCAGCAGGGACAGGATCCGCAACACCGGGGAGCTGTTTTTT. The full variable domain, with the rest looked up from reference TRBV2 and TRBJ2-2, is EPEVTQTPSHQVTQMGQEVILRCVPISNHLYFYWYRQILGQKVEFLVSFYNNEISEKSEIFDDQFSVERPDGSNFTLKIRSTKLEDSAMYFCASRDRIRNTGELFFGEGSRLTVL.